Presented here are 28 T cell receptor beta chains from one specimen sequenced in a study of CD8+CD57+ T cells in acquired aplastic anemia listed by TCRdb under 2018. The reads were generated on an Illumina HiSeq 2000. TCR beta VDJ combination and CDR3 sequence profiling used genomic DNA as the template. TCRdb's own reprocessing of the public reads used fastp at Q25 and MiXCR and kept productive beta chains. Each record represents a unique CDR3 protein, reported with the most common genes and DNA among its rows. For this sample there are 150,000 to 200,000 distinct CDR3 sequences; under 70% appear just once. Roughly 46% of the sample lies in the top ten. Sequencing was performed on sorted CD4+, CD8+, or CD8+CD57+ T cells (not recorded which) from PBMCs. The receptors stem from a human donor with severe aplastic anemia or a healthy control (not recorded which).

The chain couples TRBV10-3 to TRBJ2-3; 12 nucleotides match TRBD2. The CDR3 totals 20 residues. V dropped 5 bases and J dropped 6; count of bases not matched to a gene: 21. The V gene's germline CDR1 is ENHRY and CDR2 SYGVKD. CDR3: CAISPSPASGRAVGVDTQYF. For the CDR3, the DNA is TGTGCCATCAGTCCATCCCCGGCTAGCGGGAGGGCCGTGGGGGTCGATACGCAGTATTTT.

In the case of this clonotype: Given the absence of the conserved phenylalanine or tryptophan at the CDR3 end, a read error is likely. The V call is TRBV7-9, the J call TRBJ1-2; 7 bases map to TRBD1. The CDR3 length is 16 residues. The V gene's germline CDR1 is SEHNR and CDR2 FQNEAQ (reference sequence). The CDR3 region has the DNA TGTGCCAGCAGCCCGACAGGGACACTCCTCAACTTTGGCTACACCCTC. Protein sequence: CASSPTGTLLNFGYTL.

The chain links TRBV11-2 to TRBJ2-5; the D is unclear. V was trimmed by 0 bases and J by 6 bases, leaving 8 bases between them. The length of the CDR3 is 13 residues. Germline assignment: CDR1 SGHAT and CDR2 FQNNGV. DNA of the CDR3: TGTGCCAGCAGCTTAGATACTATGCAGACCCAGTACTTC. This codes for CASSLDTMQTQYF. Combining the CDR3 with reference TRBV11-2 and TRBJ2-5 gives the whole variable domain EAGVAQSPRYKIIEKRQSVAFWCNPISGHATLYWYQQILGQGPKLLIQFQNNGVVDDSQLPKDRFSAERLKGVDSTLKIQPAKLEDSAVYLCASSLDTMQTQYFGPGTRLLVL.

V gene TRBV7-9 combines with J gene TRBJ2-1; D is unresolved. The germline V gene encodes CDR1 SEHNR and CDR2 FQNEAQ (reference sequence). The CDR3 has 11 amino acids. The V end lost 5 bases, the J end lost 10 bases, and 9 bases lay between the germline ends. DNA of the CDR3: TGTGCCAGCAGCCACAATGGGGAGCAGTTCTTC. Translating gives CASSHNGEQFF.

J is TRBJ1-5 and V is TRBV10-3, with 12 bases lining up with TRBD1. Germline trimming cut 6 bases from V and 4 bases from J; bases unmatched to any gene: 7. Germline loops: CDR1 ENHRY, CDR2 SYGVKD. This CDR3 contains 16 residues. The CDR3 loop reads CAISGGGQGANQPQHF. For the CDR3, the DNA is TGTGCCATCAGCGGCGGGGGACAGGGGGCAAATCAGCCCCAGCATTTT.

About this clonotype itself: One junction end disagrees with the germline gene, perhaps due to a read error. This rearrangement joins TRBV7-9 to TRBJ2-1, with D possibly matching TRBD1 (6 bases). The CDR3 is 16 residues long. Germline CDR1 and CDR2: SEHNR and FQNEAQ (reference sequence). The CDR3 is CTSSPSGALHHNEQFF. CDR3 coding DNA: TGTACCAGCAGCCCTTCAGGGGCGCTACATCACAATGAGCAGTTCTTC.

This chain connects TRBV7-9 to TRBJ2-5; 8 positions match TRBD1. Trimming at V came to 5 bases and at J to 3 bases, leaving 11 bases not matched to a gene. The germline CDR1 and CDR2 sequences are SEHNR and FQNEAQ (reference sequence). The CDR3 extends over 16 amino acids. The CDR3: CASSQRTGTGEETQYF. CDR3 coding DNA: TGTGCCAGCAGCCAGAGGACAGGGACAGGTGAAGAGACCCAGTACTTC.

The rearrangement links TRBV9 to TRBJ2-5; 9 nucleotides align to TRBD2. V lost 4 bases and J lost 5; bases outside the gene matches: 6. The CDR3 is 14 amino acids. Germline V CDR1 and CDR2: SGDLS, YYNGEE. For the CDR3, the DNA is TGTGCCAGCAGCTTCAGGACTAGCGAGGAGACCCAGTACTTC. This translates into CASSFRTSEETQYF.

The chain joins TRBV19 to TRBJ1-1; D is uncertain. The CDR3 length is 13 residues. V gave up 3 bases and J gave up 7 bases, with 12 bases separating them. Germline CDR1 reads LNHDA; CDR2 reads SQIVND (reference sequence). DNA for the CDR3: TGTGCCAGTAGTATCAGTAGGATCAATGAAGCTTTCTTT. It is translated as CASSISRINEAFF. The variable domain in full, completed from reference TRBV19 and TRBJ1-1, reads DGGITQSPKYLFRKEGQNVTLSCEQNLNHDAMYWYRQDPGQGLRLIYYSQIVNDFQKGDIAEGYSVSREKKESFPLTVTSAQKNPTAFYLCASSISRINEAFFGQGTRLTVV.

Here the CDR3 DNA reads TGCAGTGCTTTATCCACAGGGGACGAGCAGTACTTC. Its translation is CSALSTGDEQYF. This chain joins TRBV20-1 and TRBJ2-7, with 7 bases aligning to TRBD1. The length of the CDR3 is 12 residues. The germline gives CDR1 DFQATT, CDR2 SNEGSKA (reference sequence). V was clipped by 5 bases and J by 5 bases; unmatched bases: 6.

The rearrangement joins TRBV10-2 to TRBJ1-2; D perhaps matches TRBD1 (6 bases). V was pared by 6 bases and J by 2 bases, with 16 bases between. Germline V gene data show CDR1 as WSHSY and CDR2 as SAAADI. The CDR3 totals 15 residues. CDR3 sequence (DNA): TGCGCCAGCAGCCCCGGTGGACAGTCCAACTATGGCTACACCTTC. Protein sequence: CASSPGGQSNYGYTF.

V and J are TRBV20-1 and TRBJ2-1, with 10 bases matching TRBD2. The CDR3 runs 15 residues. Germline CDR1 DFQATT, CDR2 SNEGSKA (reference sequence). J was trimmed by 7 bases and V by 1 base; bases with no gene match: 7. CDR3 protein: CSARVDSGGGNEQFF. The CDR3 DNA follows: TGCAGTGCTAGAGTCGACAGCGGGGGGGGAAATGAGCAGTTCTTC.

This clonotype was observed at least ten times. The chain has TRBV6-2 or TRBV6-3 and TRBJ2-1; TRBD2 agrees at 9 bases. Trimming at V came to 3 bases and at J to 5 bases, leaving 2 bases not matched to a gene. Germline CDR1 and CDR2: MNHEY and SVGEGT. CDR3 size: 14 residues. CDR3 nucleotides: TGTGCCAGCAGTTATAGCGGGGGACACAATGAGCAGTTCTTC. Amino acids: CASSYSGGHNEQFF.

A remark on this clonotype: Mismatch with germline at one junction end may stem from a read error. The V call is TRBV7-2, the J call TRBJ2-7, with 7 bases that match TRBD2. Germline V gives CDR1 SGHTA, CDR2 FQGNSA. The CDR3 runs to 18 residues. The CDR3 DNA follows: TGCGCCAGCAGCCAAGGAGGGAGGGGAGGAAGGAAGCCCTACGAGCAGTACTTC. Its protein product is CASSQGGRGGRKPYEQYF.

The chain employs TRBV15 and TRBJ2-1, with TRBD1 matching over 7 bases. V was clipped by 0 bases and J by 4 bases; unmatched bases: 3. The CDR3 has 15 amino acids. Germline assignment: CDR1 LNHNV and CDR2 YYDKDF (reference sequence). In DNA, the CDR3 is TGTGCCACCAGCAGAGAGGGCAGGGGGTACAATGAGCAGTTCTTC. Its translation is CATSREGRGYNEQFF.

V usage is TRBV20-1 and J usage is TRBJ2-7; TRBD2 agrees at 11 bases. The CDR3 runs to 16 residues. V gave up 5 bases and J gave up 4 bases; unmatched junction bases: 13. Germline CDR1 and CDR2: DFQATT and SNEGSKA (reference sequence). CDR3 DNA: TGCAGTGCTGCCCCTAGACTAGCGGGACACCGATACGAGCAGTACTTC. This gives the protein CSAAPRLAGHRYEQYF.

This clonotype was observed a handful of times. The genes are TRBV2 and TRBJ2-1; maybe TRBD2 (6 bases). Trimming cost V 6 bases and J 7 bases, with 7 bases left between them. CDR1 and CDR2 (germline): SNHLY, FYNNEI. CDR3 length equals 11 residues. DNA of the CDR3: TGTGCCAGCAGGGAGGGGAATGAGCAGTTCTTC. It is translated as CASREGNEQFF.

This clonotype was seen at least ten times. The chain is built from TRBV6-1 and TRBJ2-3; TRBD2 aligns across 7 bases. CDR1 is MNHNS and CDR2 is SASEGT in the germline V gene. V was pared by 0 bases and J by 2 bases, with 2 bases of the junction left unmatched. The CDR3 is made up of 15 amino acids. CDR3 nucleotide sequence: TGTGCCAGCAGTGAAGCGAGCGGGACCACAGATACGCAGTATTTT. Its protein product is CASSEASGTTDTQYF.

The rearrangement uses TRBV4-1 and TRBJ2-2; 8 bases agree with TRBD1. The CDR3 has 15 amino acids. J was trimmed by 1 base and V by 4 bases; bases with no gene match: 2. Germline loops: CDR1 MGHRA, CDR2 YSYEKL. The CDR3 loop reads CASSPGQGNTGELFF. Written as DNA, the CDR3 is TGCGCCAGCAGCCCTGGACAGGGGAACACCGGGGAGCTGTTTTTT.

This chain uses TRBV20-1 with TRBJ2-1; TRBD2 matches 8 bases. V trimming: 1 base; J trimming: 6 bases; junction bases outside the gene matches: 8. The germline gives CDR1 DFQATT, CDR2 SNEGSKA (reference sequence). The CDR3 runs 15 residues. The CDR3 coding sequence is TGCAGTGCTAGAGCCCCCGGGGGGGCCCTCAATGAGCAGTTCTTC. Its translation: CSARAPGGALNEQFF.

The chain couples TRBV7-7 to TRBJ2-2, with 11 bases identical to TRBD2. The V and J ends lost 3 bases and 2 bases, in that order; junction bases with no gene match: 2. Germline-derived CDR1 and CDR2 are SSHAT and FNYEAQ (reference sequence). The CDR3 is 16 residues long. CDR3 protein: CASSLGTSGNTGELFF. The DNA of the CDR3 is TGTGCCAGCAGCTTGGGGACTAGCGGAAACACCGGGGAGCTGTTTTTT. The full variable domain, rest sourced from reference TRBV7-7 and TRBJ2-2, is GAGVSQSPRYKVTKRGQDVTLRCDPISSHATLYWYQQALGQGPEFLTYFNYEAQPDKSGLPSDRFSAERPEGSISTLTIQRTEQRDSAMYRCASSLGTSGNTGELFFGEGSRLTVL.

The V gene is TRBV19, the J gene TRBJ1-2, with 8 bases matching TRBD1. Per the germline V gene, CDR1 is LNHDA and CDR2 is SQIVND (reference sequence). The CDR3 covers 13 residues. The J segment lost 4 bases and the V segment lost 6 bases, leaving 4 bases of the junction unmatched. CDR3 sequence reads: CASRPGGIYGYTF. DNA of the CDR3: TGTGCCAGTAGGCCAGGGGGCATCTATGGCTACACCTTC.

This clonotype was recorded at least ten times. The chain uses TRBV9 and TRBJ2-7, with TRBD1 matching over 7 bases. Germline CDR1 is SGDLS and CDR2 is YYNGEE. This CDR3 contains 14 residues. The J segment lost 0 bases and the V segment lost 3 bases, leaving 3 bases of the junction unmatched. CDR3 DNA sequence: TGTGCCAGCAGCGACAGGGGAAGCTCCTACGAGCAGTACTTC. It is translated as CASSDRGSSYEQYF. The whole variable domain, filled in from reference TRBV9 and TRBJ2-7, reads DSGVTQTPKHLITATGQRVTLRCSPRSGDLSVYWYQQSLDQGLQFLIQYYNGEERAKGNILERFSAQQFPDLHSELNLSSLELGDSALYFCASSDRGSSYEQYFGPGTRLTVT.

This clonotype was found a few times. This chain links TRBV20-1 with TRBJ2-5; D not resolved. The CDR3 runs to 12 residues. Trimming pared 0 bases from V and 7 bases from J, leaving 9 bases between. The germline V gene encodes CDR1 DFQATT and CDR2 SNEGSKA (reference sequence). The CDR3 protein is CSARDGRATQYF. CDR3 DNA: TGCAGTGCTAGAGATGGACGGGCGACCCAGTACTTC.

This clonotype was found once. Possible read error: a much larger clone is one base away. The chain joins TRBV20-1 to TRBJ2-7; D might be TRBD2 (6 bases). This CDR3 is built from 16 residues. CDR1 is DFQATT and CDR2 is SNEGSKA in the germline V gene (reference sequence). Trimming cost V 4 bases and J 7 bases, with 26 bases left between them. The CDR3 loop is CSAIGLASTPSREQYF. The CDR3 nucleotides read TGCAGTGCTATCGGTCTAGCGAGTACCCCATCGAGGGAGCAGTACTTC.

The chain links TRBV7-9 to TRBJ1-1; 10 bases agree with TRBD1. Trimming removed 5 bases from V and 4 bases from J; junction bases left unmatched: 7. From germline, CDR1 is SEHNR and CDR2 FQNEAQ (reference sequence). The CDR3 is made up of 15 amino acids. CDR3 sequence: CASSTGTGDGTEAFF. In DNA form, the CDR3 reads TGTGCCAGCAGCACCGGGACAGGGGACGGCACTGAAGCTTTCTTT.

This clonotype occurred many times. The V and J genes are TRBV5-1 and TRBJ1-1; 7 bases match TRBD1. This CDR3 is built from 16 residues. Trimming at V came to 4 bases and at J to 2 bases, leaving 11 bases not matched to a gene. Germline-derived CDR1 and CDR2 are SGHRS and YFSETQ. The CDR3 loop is CASSVPQGTVNTEAFF. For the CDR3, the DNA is TGCGCCAGCAGCGTGCCCCAGGGGACAGTAAACACTGAAGCTTTCTTT.

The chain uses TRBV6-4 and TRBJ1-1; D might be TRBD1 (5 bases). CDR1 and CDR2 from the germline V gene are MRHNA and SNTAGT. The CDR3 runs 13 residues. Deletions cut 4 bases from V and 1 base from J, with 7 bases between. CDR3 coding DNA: TGTGCCAGCAGTGCCAGGGAGAACACTGAAGCTTTCTTT. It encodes CASSARENTEAFF.